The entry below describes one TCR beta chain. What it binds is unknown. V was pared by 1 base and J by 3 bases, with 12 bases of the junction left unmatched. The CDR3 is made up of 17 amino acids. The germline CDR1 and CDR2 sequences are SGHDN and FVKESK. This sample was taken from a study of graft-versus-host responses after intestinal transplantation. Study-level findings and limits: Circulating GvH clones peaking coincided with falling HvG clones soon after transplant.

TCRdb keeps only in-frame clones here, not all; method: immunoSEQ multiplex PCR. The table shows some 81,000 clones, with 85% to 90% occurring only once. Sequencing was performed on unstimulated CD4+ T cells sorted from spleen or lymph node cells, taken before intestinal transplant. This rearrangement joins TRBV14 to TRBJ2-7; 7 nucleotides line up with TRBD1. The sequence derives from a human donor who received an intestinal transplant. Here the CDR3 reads CASSQGSQGLIHYEQYF. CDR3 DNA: TGTGCCAGCAGCCAAGGATCACAGGGGCTTATTCACTACGAGCAGTACTTC.